One and the same sample provided the 20 T cell receptor beta chains below, sequenced in a study of T cells after yellow fever vaccination. TCRdb independently ran MiXCR on the 5' RACE reads; one entry per CDR3 protein. The sample yields under 350,000 distinct CDR3 sequences, 4.1% seen once. Sequencing was performed on PBMCs, taken 5 days after the yellow fever booster vaccination. The receptors come from a man aged 18 to 29 who received the YFV17D yellow fever vaccine.

This clonotype occurred many times. V gene TRBV27 combines with J gene TRBJ1-1; D unclear. Germline V lookup: CDR1 MNHEY, CDR2 SMNVEV (reference sequence). Trimming stripped 6 bases from V and 1 base from J, with 12 bases between. This CDR3 is built from 14 residues. CDR3 DNA sequence: TGTGCCAGCAGAAGGCTCGAGGGGAACACTGAAGCTTTCTTT. Its translation is CASRRLEGNTEAFF.

The V call is TRBV20-1, the J call TRBJ2-3, with D perhaps matching TRBD2 (7 bases). V lost 2 bases and J 3 bases, leaving 12 bases between the germline ends. Germline V gene sequence: CDR1 DFQATT, CDR2 SNEGSKA (reference sequence). CDR3 length: 14 residues. The CDR3 protein is CSARKGGGTDTQYF. The CDR3 nucleotides read TGCAGTGCTAGAAAAGGGGGGGGGACAGATACGCAGTATTTT.

The gene calls are TRBV12-3 or TRBV12-4 and TRBJ1-2; D not certain. The CDR3 covers 15 residues. Trimming left V 6 bases short and J 2 bases short, with 16 bases between. DNA for the CDR3: TGTGCCAGCAGCCCCATATGGGCCACCAACTATGGCTACACCTTC. This gives the protein CASSPIWATNYGYTF.

At least ten counts were recorded for this clonotype. This chain links TRBV5-1 with TRBJ2-5; TRBD2 is a possible D gene (6 bases). The CDR3 has 15 residues. Trimming shortened V by 1 base and J by 1 base, and 11 bases separated the two germline ends. Germline CDR1 and CDR2: SGHRS and YFSETQ. CDR3 sequence (DNA): TGCGCCAGCAGCTTGCCCGGGACTGGCCAAGAGACCCAGTACTTC. It encodes CASSLPGTGQETQYF. Using reference TRBV5-1 and TRBJ2-5 for the parts outside the CDR3, the full variable domain is KAGVTQTPRYLIKTRGQQVTLSCSPISGHRSVSWYQQTPGQGLQFLFEYFSETQRNKGNFPGRFSGRQFSNSRSEMNVSTLELGDSALYLCASSLPGTGQETQYFGPGTRLLVL.

Points on this clonotype: The junction departs from the called germline gene at one end, perhaps through a read error. This chain uses TRBV7-7 with TRBJ2-2; tentative D call: TRBD1 (7 bases). CDR3 length equals 15 residues. Germline values: CDR1 SSHAT, CDR2 FNYEAQ (reference sequence). The DNA of the CDR3 is TGTGCTAGCAGCCCGCAGGGGGGACTCACCGGGGAGCTGTTTTTT. It is translated as CASSPQGGLTGELFF.

The table lists this clonotype with many counts. The gene calls are TRBV20-1 and TRBJ1-6, with 8 bases that match TRBD1. J was trimmed by 12 bases and V by 6 bases; bases with no gene match: 16. This CDR3 has 15 residues. The germline CDR1 and CDR2 sequences are DFQATT and SNEGSKA (reference sequence). The CDR3, as DNA: TGCAGTGCCGACGCCGACACGGGACAGGATCAACCCCTCCACTTT. It translates to CSADADTGQDQPLHF.

Ten or more counts support this clonotype. V is TRBV12-3 or TRBV12-4 and J is TRBJ1-1, with a weak D call TRBD1 (6 bases). The CDR3 is 13 amino acids. Between the trimmed V and J ends, which lost 6 bases and 1 base, there was a span of 9 bases. The CDR3 bases are TGTGCCAGCAGCGGACAGACGAACACTGAAGCTTTCTTT. This encodes CASSGQTNTEAFF.

This clonotype was observed at least ten times. The V gene is TRBV7-2, the J gene TRBJ2-1; TRBD2 agrees at 11 bases. V lost 2 bases, J lost 8 bases, and 17 bases stayed unmatched. From germline, CDR1 is SGHTA and CDR2 FQGNSA. CDR3 length equals 19 residues. DNA of the CDR3: TGTGCCAGCAGCTTACCACGACTAGCGGGGAAGATTCTACGTGATGAGCAGTTCTTC. Translation: CASSLPRLAGKILRDEQFF.

There are many counts of this clonotype. The rearrangement links TRBV7-2 to TRBJ1-1; D remains ambiguous. CDR1 is SGHTA, CDR2 FQGNSA, per germline. There are 12 residues in the CDR3. Trimming shortened V by 5 bases and J by 7 bases, and 11 bases separated the two germline ends. The CDR3 sequence is CASSLQRVEAFF. The CDR3 DNA follows: TGTGCCAGCAGCCTTCAGAGGGTTGAAGCTTTCTTT.

This clonotype was counted between two and nine times. This chain joins TRBV19 and TRBJ1-2, with D uncertain. The CDR3 contains 16 residues. Germline loops: CDR1 LNHDA, CDR2 SQIVND (reference sequence). Trimming shortened V by 4 bases and J by 3 bases, and 18 bases separated the two germline ends. CDR3 sequence (DNA): TGTGCCAGTAGTAGCCCCGAGACAAGGGCTGACTATGGCTACACCTTC. Protein sequence: CASSSPETRADYGYTF.

This clonotype was recorded many times. This chain uses TRBV11-2 with TRBJ2-5; 8 nucleotides agree with TRBD2. This CDR3 region has 16 residues. CDR1 and CDR2 (germline): SGHAT, FQNNGV. With V trimmed by 1 base and J by 5 bases, 9 bases remained unmatched. CDR3 sequence reads: CASSLVGRGGLETQYF. The DNA for the CDR3 is TGTGCCAGCAGCTTAGTTGGTCGGGGGGGCCTGGAGACCCAGTACTTC.

This clonotype was detected many times. V gene TRBV15 combines with J gene TRBJ2-7, with no clear D. The length of the CDR3 is 13 residues. The ends were cut back, 1 base at V and 3 bases at J, with 7 bases in the middle. The germline CDR1 and CDR2 sequences are LNHNV and YYDKDF (reference sequence). The CDR3 is CATSRAGFYEQYV. In DNA, the CDR3 is TGTGCCACCAGCAGAGCCGGGTTCTACGAGCAGTACGTC.

This clonotype was found a few times. This sequence joins TRBV4-1 and TRBJ2-7; a possible D gene is TRBD1 (5 bases). Deletions cut 1 base from V and 0 bases from J, with 10 bases between. The germline V gene has CDR1 MGHRA and CDR2 YSYEKL. This CDR3 is 15 amino acids long. This CDR3 is CASSQGSQGSYEQYF. In DNA form, the CDR3 reads TGCGCCAGCAGCCAAGGGTCCCAGGGCTCCTACGAGCAGTACTTC.

At least ten counts were recorded for this clonotype. The chain employs TRBV4-3 and TRBJ2-1, with 7 bases aligning to TRBD2. This CDR3 is built from 15 residues. Per germline, CDR1 LGHNA and CDR2 YSLEER. J was trimmed by 3 bases and V by 0 bases; bases with no gene match: 2. CDR3 sequence: CASSQDPGGYNEQFF. As DNA, the CDR3 is TGCGCCAGCAGCCAAGATCCGGGGGGCTACAATGAGCAGTTCTTC.

A few counts support this clonotype. The chain uses TRBV5-4 and TRBJ2-1; the D gene is possibly TRBD2 (5 bases). V lost 1 base and J 3 bases, leaving 11 bases between the germline ends. This CDR3 region has 15 residues. Per germline, CDR1 SGHNT and CDR2 YYREEE (reference sequence). CDR3 nucleotides: TGTGCCAGCAGCTTGAGTCTCGGGGTCTACAATGAGCAGTTCTTC. Translating gives CASSLSLGVYNEQFF. Together with reference TRBV5-4 and TRBJ2-1, the CDR3 gives the full variable domain: ETGVTQSPTHLIKTRGQQVTLRCSSQSGHNTVSWYQQALGQGPQFIFQYYREEENGRGNFPPRFSGLQFPNYSSELNVNALELDDSALYLCASSLSLGVYNEQFFGPGTRLTVL.

Ten or more counts support this clonotype. The chain joins TRBV28 to TRBJ2-7, with D perhaps being TRBD1 or TRBD2 (5 bases each). Germline values: CDR1 MDHEN, CDR2 SYDVKM. V was clipped by 6 bases and J by 5 bases, with 11 bases between them. The CDR3 totals 12 residues. The CDR3 nucleotides read TGTGCCAGCAGCGAACGAGGGGACGAGCAGTACGTC. It encodes CASSERGDEQYV.

The chain recombines TRBV5-6 with TRBJ2-3, with TRBD2 as a possible D gene (5 bases). V lost 3 bases and J 10 bases, leaving 9 bases between the germline ends. The CDR3 totals 11 residues. Germline CDR1 is SGHDT and CDR2 is YYEEEE. CDR3 sequence (DNA): TGTGCCAGCAGCTCCGGGGTAGCGCAGTATTTT. As protein: CASSSGVAQYF.

This clonotype was observed a few times. The chain employs TRBV7-9 and TRBJ2-3; D might be TRBD2 (6 bases). CDR1 is SEHNR and CDR2 is FQNEAQ in the germline V gene (reference sequence). V was cut by 1 base and J by 2 bases, with 13 bases left in between. The CDR3 contains 16 residues. The CDR3 protein is CASSLGAGPNTDTQYF. CDR3 nucleotides: TGTGCCAGCAGCTTAGGGGCGGGACCTAACACAGATACGCAGTATTTT.

This clonotype was detected ten times or more. The chain recombines TRBV10-1 with TRBJ2-4; D may be TRBD1 (6 bases). Germline V gives CDR1 WNHNN, CDR2 SYGVQD (reference sequence). This CDR3 region has 14 residues. V was shortened by 3 bases and J by 2 bases, with 8 bases between the two germline ends. The CDR3 nucleotides are TGCGCCAGCAGTGACAGGGGATCCAAAAACATTCAGTACTTC. It translates to CASSDRGSKNIQYF.

This clonotype was seen at least ten times. The genes are TRBV7-9 and TRBJ2-1, with D perhaps TRBD1 or TRBD2 (5 bases each). Trimming removed 6 bases from V and 4 bases from J, with 16 bases in between. The CDR3 totals 15 residues. Germline V CDR1 and CDR2: SEHNR, FQNEAQ (reference sequence). In nucleotides, the CDR3 is TGTGCCAGCAGTTCCGGGACCGTCGATTACAATGAGCAGTTCTTC. Translated, it gives CASSSGTVDYNEQFF.